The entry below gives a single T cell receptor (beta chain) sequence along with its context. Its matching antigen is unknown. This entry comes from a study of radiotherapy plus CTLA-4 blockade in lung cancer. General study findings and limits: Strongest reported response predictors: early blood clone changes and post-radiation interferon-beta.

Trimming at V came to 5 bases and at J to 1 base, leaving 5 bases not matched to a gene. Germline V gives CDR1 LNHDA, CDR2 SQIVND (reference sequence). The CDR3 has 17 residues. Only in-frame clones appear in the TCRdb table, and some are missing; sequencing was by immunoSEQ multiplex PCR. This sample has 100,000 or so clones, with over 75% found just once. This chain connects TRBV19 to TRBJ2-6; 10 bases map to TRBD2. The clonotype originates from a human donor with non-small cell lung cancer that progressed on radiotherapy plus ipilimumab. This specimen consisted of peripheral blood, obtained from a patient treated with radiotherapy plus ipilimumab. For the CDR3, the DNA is TGTGCCAGTAGTGCCCCGGGACTAGCGTCTGGGGCCAACGTCCTGACTTTC. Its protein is CASSAPGLASGANVLTF.